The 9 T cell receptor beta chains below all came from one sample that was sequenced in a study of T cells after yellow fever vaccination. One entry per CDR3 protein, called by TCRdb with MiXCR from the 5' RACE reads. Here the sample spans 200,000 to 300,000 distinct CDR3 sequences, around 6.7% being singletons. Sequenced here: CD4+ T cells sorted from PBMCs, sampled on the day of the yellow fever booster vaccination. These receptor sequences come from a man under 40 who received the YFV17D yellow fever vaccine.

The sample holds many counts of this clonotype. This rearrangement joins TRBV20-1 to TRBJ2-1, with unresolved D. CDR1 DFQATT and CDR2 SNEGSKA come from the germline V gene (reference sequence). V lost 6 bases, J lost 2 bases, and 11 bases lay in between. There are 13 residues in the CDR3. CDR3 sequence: CSAHGYPYNEQFF. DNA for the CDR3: TGCAGTGCCCATGGTTATCCCTACAATGAGCAGTTCTTC.

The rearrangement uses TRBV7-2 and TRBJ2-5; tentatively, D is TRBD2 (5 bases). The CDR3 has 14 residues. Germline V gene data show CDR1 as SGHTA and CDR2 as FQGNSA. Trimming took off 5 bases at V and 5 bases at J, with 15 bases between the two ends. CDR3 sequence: CASSPRRAGETQYF. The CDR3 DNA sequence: TGTGCCAGCAGCCCCAGGCGGGCTGGGGAGACCCAGTACTTC.

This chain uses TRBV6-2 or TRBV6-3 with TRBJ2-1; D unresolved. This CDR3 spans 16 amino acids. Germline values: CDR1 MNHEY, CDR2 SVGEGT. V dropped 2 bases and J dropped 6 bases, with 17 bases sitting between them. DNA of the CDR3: TGTGCCAGCAGTTACCCGAAGTCGCAGCCCCCCAATGAGCAGTTCTTC. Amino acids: CASSYPKSQPPNEQFF.

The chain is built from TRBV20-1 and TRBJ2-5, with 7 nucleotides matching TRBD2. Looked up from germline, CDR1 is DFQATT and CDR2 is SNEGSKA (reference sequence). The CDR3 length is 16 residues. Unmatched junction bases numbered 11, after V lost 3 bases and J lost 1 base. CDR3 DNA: TGCAGTGCTAGGTTGTGGGCGGGAGAGGTCCAAGAGACCCAGTACTTC. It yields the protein CSARLWAGEVQETQYF.

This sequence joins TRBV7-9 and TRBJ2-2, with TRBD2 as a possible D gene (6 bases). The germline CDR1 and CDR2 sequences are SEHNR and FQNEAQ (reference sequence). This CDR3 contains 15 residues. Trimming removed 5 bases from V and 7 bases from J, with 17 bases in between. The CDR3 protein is CASSHSGRGSGELFF. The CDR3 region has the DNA TGTGCCAGCAGCCATAGCGGAAGGGGCAGCGGGGAGCTGTTTTTT.

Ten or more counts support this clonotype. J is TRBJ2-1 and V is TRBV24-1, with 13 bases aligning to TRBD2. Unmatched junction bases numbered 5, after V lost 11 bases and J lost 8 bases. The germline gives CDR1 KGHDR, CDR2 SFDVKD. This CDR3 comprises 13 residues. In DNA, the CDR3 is TGTGCCAGCGGGACTAGCGGGATCGATGAGCAGTTCTTC. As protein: CASGTSGIDEQFF.

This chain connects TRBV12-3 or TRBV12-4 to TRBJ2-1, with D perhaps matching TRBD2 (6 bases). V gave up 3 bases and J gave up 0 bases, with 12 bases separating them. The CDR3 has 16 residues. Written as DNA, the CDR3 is TGTGCCAGCAGTTTCCAGGCGGGGAGCTCCTACAATGAGCAGTTCTTC. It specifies CASSFQAGSSYNEQFF.

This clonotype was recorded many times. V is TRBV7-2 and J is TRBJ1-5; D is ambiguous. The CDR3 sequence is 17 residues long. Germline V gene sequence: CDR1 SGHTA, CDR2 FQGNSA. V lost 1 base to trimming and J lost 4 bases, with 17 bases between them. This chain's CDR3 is CASSLGSHRPGNQPQHF. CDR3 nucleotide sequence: TGTGCCAGCAGCTTAGGGTCTCACAGACCTGGTAATCAGCCCCAGCATTTT. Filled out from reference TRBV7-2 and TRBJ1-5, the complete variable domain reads GAGVSQSPSNKVTEKGKDVELRCDPISGHTALYWYRQSLGQGLEFLIYFQGNSAPDKSGLPSDRFSAERTGGSVSTLTIQRTQQEDSAVYLCASSLGSHRPGNQPQHFGDGTRLSIL.

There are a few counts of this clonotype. The CDR3 is CASSLGTGFNQPQHF. The CDR3 DNA reads TGCGCCAGCAGCTTGGGGACAGGGTTTAATCAGCCCCAGCATTTT. This chain joins TRBV5-1 and TRBJ1-5, with 8 positions matching TRBD1. The CDR3 is 15 amino acids. J was trimmed by 4 bases and V by 0 bases; bases with no gene match: 3. The germline V gene encodes CDR1 SGHRS and CDR2 YFSETQ. Together with reference TRBV5-1 and TRBJ1-5, the CDR3 gives the full variable domain: KAGVTQTPRYLIKTRGQQVTLSCSPISGHRSVSWYQQTPGQGLQFLFEYFSETQRNKGNFPGRFSGRQFSNSRSEMNVSTLELGDSALYLCASSLGTGFNQPQHFGDGTRLSIL.